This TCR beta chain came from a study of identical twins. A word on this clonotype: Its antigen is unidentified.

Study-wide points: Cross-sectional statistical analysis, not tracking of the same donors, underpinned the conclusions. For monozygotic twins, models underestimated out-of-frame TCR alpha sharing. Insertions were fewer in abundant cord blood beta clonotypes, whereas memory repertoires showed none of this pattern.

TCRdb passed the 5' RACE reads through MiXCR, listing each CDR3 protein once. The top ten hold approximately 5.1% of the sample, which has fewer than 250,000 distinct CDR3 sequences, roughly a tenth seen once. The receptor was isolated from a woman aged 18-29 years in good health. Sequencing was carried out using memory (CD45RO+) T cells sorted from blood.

The CDR3 region is CASSLLGSLYGYTF. CDR3 nucleotides: TGTGCCAGCAGTTTATTGGGCAGTCTCTATGGCTACACCTTC. The V and J genes are TRBV12-3 or TRBV12-4 and TRBJ1-2; unclear D gene. V was pared by 2 bases and J by 4 bases, with 11 bases between. This CDR3 is 14 amino acids long.